This TCR beta chain was found in a study of blood T cell repertoires in COVID-19. Whole-study context: Samples came from the United States, Italy and Spain, spanning acute and convalescent COVID-19. Sources were T cells, B-cell-depleted T cells, or PBMCs; the material itself was cDNA or gDNA.

The CDR3 contains 14 residues. Germline loops: CDR1 SGHAT, CDR2 FQNNGV. V was clipped by 3 bases and J by 4 bases; unmatched bases: 4. Per the original data handling: Amplification of reference gene primers was used by the study to estimate nucleated cell counts. Sequencing used immunoSEQ multiplex PCR; TCRdb keeps in-frame clones, though not all of them. Clone size and V and J calls were adopted from that table, with D and trimming inferred from the DNA. The table has around 150,000 clones, approximately 90% seen once; the top ten hold around 5%. The chain uses TRBV11-2 and TRBJ1-1; TRBD1 matches at 8 bases. This TCR derives from a human donor in a cohort sampled during active COVID-19. Sequencing was carried out using peripheral blood. The CDR3 DNA reads TGTGCCAGCAGCTTTCAGGGGGCGTCCACTGAAGCTTTCTTT. It encodes CASSFQGASTEAFF.